This TCR beta chain was obtained from a study of spatial heterogeneity in lung cancer. Whole-study context: TCR and UMI combinations that were unique each appeared, on average, more than ten times in raw reads. General study results and limits: Within tumors, counts of expanded alpha and beta TCRs tracked tumor mutation counts.

This clonotype was seen repeatedly, ten times or more. What it recognizes is unknown. Stated time point: sample taken at primary tumor resection. There were some 70 donors, all of them untreated patients with early-stage non-small cell lung cancer. Frozen PBMC, nontumor lung or tumor provided whole RNA, which was sequenced unsorted. A unique molecular identifier was attached to every TCR cDNA molecule. From the 5' RACE reads, TCRdb called clonotypes with MiXCR, one entry per CDR3 protein. The data hold around 100,000 distinct CDR3 sequences, with 3.5% to 5% observed a single time. Germline V gene sequence: CDR1 MDHEN, CDR2 SYDVKM. The CDR3 is 11 residues long. V was trimmed by 9 bases and J by 4 bases, leaving 9 bases between them.

The chain is built from TRBV28 and TRBJ1-2, with D unresolved. This sample comprised lung tumor tissue, obtained at surgery. This sequence was found in a male donor with early-stage non-small cell lung cancer. The CDR3 region is CASKSGYGYTF. For the CDR3, the DNA is TGTGCCAGTAAATCTGGCTATGGCTACACCTTC.